This T cell receptor beta chain was observed in a study of CD8+ T cells in alopecia areata. Study-level findings and limits: Links between baseline CD8+ expansion and response need larger treated cohorts. Numerous clones, expanded in lesions, remained in scalp and blood during tofacitinib.

Note on this clone: What it recognizes is unknown.

RNA extraction and reverse transcription yielded cDNA as sequencing template. Clones were read by immunoSEQ multiplex PCR, and TCRdb kept only the in-frame ones, dropping some. This sample carries roughly 200,000 clones, roughly 50% of them seen once, and the ten largest clones take 11%. Treatment given: oral pan-JAK inhibitor, 5-10 mg twice daily. Individuals with alopecia areata gave both lesional scalp punch biopsies and peripheral blood for collection. V lost 7 bases, J lost 4 bases, and 8 bases lay in between. The CDR3 totals 12 residues. In germline, CDR1 is LNHDA, CDR2 SQIVND (reference sequence).

The clonotype comes from a human donor with alopecia areata. The sequences come from CD8+ T cells sorted from blood, collected at week 24, from a patient treated with tofacitinib. The chain recombines TRBV19 with TRBJ1-3; D gene uncertain. The CDR3 DNA reads as TGTGCCAGTACCCCCAGCGGAAACACCATATATTTT. Amino acids: CASTPSGNTIYF.